Sequencing of this TCR beta chain was carried out in a study of T-cell memory formation after mild COVID-19. Study-level information: The two donors had largely donor-specific TCR clusters.

TCRdb re-analysed the 5' RACE reads in MiXCR, keeping a single row per CDR3 protein. Among about 160,000 distinct CDR3 sequences listed, around a third were seen once. Only a few counts were recorded for this clonotype. As yet, its antigen is unknown. Whole-study findings and limits: Contracting clones, day 15 to 85, had balanced CD4/CD8, and later expanders favored CD4+.

V shed 3 bases, J shed 7 bases, and the junction held 6 bases outside the gene matches. CDR3 size: 14 residues. The clonotype was recovered from an adult woman who had mild COVID-19 (a few samples of this study predate the infection). Cell type and time point are not known. Sequencing was performed on PBMCs or a T cell subset sorted from them (not recorded which). The chain employs TRBV12-3 or TRBV12-4 and TRBJ2-1; 7 bases match TRBD2. The CDR3 region is CASSFNGGLNEQFF. The DNA for the CDR3 is TGTGCCAGCAGTTTTAACGGGGGGTTAAATGAGCAGTTCTTC.